This is a list of T cell receptor beta chains from one sample in a study of human T cells and chemical hapten exposure. TCRdb fed the RACE reads into MiXCR, producing one record per CDR3 protein. Seen here are 150,000 to 200,000 distinct CDR3 sequences, roughly 25% observed once, and the top ten hold about 2.1%. The sequencing here drew on whole blood, taken in connection with sensitization to the hapten diphenylcyclopropenone (DPC). These receptors all stem from a woman aged 18-35 years with alopecia areata. Some clones in this sample may be carry-over from other donors' samples. The CDR3 runs from the conserved cysteine through the conserved F or W. The order of the fields is CDR3 protein, CDR3 DNA, CDR3 length, clone size, J gene, D gene, V gene. The D gene is left open where the match is weak. For some rows the clone size is stated as once, few or many, or as a class when expanded; others skip it.

CASSVGGSGEQYF,TGTGCCAGCAGCGTAGGAGGATCGGGTGAGCAGTACTTC,13,-,TRBJ2-7,-,TRBV9
CASTPGLAGDNEQFF,TGCGCCAGCACCCCAGGACTAGCGGGTGACAATGAGCAGTTCTTC,15,few,TRBJ2-1,TRBD2,TRBV5-1
CASSARVEGRGETQYF,TGTGCCAGCAGCGCTCGAGTCGAGGGAAGAGGGGAGACCCAGTACTTC,16,-,TRBJ2-5,-,TRBV7-2
CASSYPTSSGGSTYEQYF,TGTGCCAGCAGTTACCCGACTTCTAGCGGGGGGTCAACCTACGAGCAGTACTTC,18,few,TRBJ2-7,TRBD2,TRBV6-2/TRBV6-3
CASSLLSGHNEQFF,TGTGCCAGCAGCCTCCTAAGCGGGCACAATGAGCAGTTCTTC,14,few,TRBJ2-1,-,TRBV4-2
CASSLTGLGKLFF,TGTGCCAGCAGTTTAACAGGGCTTGGGAAACTGTTTTTT,13,few,TRBJ1-4,-,TRBV12-3/TRBV12-4
CSVVGDRGPGTNVLTF,TGCAGCGTTGTAGGGGACAGGGGGCCTGGGACCAACGTCCTGACTTTC,16,-,TRBJ2-6,TRBD1,TRBV29-1
CASSRTASAAYEQYF,TGTGCCAGCAGTCGAACAGCCTCAGCAGCCTACGAGCAGTACTTC,15,-,TRBJ2-7,-,TRBV2
CASSQVPGRGDQPQHF,TGCGCCAGCAGCCAAGTTCCTGGCAGGGGGGATCAGCCCCAGCATTTT,16,-,TRBJ1-5,TRBD1,TRBV4-1
CASSLAPQGTLHTDTQYF,TGTGCCAGCAGCTTAGCCCCTCAAGGGACACTACACACAGATACGCAGTATTTT,18,-,TRBJ2-3,-,TRBV7-2
CASSFTGSYGYTF,TGTGCCAGCAGCTTCACAGGGAGTTATGGCTACACCTTC,13,few,TRBJ1-2,-,TRBV11-1
CSASHRRGGGETQYF,TGCAGTGCTAGCCACCGGAGGGGGGGTGGAGAGACCCAGTACTTC,15,-,TRBJ2-5,-,TRBV20-1
CASSSGLAGPYEQYF,TGTGCCAGCAGCTCGGGACTAGCGGGACCCTACGAGCAGTACTTC,15,few,TRBJ2-7,TRBD2,TRBV7-9
CASSLYAGAGEKLFF,TGTGCCAGCAGTTTATACGCAGGGGCGGGTGAAAAACTGTTTTTT,15,-,TRBJ1-4,-,TRBV28
CASSIARVGYQPQHF,TGTGCCAGTAGTATCGCCAGGGTGGGATATCAGCCCCAGCATTTT,15,few,TRBJ1-5,-,TRBV19
CASSPSKDEQFF,TGTGCCAGCTCCCCATCAAAGGATGAGCAGTTCTTC,12,-,TRBJ2-1,-,TRBV18
CVSSPGGRQFEQYF,TGTGTCAGCAGCCCGGGCGGGAGGCAATTCGAGCAGTACTTC,14,-,TRBJ2-7,TRBD2,TRBV7-9
CASSQDGASATYEQYF,TGTGCCAGCAGCCAAGACGGGGCTAGCGCGACCTACGAGCAGTACTTC,16,-,TRBJ2-7,-,TRBV4-2
CASSPRNRGYEQYF,TGTGCCAGCAGCCCAAGAAACAGGGGCTACGAGCAGTACTTC,14,-,TRBJ2-7,TRBD1,TRBV9
CSVDIKGARAFF,TGCAGCGTTGACATTAAGGGGGCACGAGCTTTCTTT,12,-,TRBJ1-1,TRBD1,TRBV29-1
CAISASGGNNQPQHF,TGTGCCATCAGCGCCTCTGGGGGAAACAATCAGCCCCAGCATTTT,15,-,TRBJ1-5,-,TRBV10-3
CASSRSAMLEGKLFF,TGTGCCAGCTCACGCTCAGCCATGTTAGAGGGAAAACTGTTTTTT,15,few,TRBJ1-4,-,TRBV18
CASSQGSGRGTDTQYF,TGCGCCAGCAGCCAAGGTAGCGGACGGGGAACAGATACGCAGTATTTT,16,-,TRBJ2-3,-,TRBV4-3
CAWSVRGGGLGNQPQHF,TGTGCCTGGAGTGTGCGTGGCGGCGGCCTAGGCAATCAGCCCCAGCATTTT,17,few,TRBJ1-5,-,TRBV30
CATSRDTGRTGELFF,TGTGCCACCAGCAGAGATACGGGGAGGACCGGGGAGCTGTTTTTT,15,-,TRBJ2-2,-,TRBV15
CSASAGQVGKLFF,TGCAGTGCTAGTGCAGGGCAGGTGGGAAAACTGTTTTTT,13,few,TRBJ1-4,-,TRBV20-1
CASSQVTGLIYEQYF,TGTGCCAGCAGCCAAGTTACGGGACTCATCTACGAGCAGTACTTC,15,-,TRBJ2-7,-,TRBV4-2
CSVEDKGDPIDTQYF,TGCAGCGTTGAAGACAAGGGGGATCCGATAGATACGCAGTATTTT,15,few,TRBJ2-3,-,TRBV29-1
CASTPGGAAADTQYF,TGTGCCAGCACCCCCGGGGGGGCCGCGGCAGATACGCAGTATTTT,15,-,TRBJ2-3,TRBD2,TRBV4-2
CSARSPTSGGLSYEQYF,TGCAGTGCTAGATCCCCGACTAGCGGGGGCCTCTCCTACGAGCAGTACTTC,17,-,TRBJ2-7,TRBD2,TRBV20-1
CSASTGGGPFNEKLFF,TGCAGTGCTAGTACAGGGGGAGGCCCTTTTAATGAAAAACTGTTTTTT,16,once,TRBJ1-4,TRBD1,TRBV20-1
CSAGNSGGHQETQYF,TGCAGTGCTGGAAATAGCGGGGGGCACCAAGAGACCCAGTACTTC,15,-,TRBJ2-5,TRBD2,TRBV20-1
CSALGRNYEQCF,TGCAGTGCATTGGGGAGAAACTACGAGCAGTGCTTC,12,-,TRBJ2-7,-,TRBV20-1
CASSQVLAGSNEQFF,TGTGCCAGCAGCCAAGTACTAGCGGGTTCCAATGAGCAGTTCTTC,15,many,TRBJ2-1,TRBD2,TRBV4-2
CSARSRPAGSYGYTF,TGCAGTGCTAGATCGAGACCAGCGGGTAGTTATGGCTACACCTTC,15,-,TRBJ1-2,-,TRBV20-1
CASRVGDGANVLTF,TGTGCCAGCAGGGTCGGTGACGGGGCCAACGTCCTGACTTTC,14,-,TRBJ2-6,-,TRBV28
CAISERGQLNTEAFF,TGTGCCATCAGTGAGAGGGGGCAGTTGAACACTGAAGCTTTCTTT,15,few,TRBJ1-1,TRBD1,TRBV10-3
CSAKGGDAGYNEQFF,TGCAGTGCTAAGGGAGGGGACGCTGGATACAATGAGCAGTTCTTC,15,few,TRBJ2-1,TRBD2,TRBV20-1
CSARVLILAPDSGNTIYF,TGCAGTGCTAGAGTACTGATCTTGGCTCCCGACTCTGGAAACACCATATATTTT,18,few,TRBJ1-3,-,TRBV20-1
CASTGANEQYF,TGTGCCAGCACTGGGGCGAACGAGCAGTACTTC,11,few,TRBJ2-7,-,TRBV6-2/TRBV6-3
CSVEERSYEQYF,TGCAGCGTGGAGGAAAGGTCCTACGAGCAGTACTTC,12,few,TRBJ2-7,-,TRBV29-1
CASSGDRGGTQYF,TGTGCCAGCAGTGGGGACAGGGGAGGGACCCAGTACTTC,13,-,TRBJ2-5,TRBD1,TRBV2
CASQGPGYTF,TGTGCCAGCCAAGGTCCGGGCTACACCTTC,10,-,TRBJ1-2,-,TRBV11-2
CSARELQGLSGYTF,TGCAGTGCTAGAGAACTGCAGGGGTTGAGTGGCTACACCTTC,14,-,TRBJ1-2,-,TRBV20-1
CASSLGRLRNYGYTF,TGTGCCAGCAGCTTAGGGAGACTACGGAACTATGGCTACACCTTC,15,-,TRBJ1-2,-,TRBV13
CASSPYRGAPNTGELFF,TGTGCCAGCAGCCCCTACCGGGGAGCACCGAACACCGGGGAGCTGTTTTTT,17,-,TRBJ2-2,-,TRBV7-9
CASSLGGIQETQYF,TGCGCCAGCAGCTTGGGGGGGATCCAAGAGACCCAGTACTTC,14,-,TRBJ2-5,-,TRBV5-1
CASSHGLAAYEQYF,TGCGCCAGCAGTCATGGACTAGCGGCCTACGAGCAGTACTTC,14,-,TRBJ2-7,TRBD2,TRBV5-1
CASSYQSYGYTF,TGTGCCAGCAGTTATCAGTCCTATGGCTACACCTTC,12,-,TRBJ1-2,-,TRBV6-2/TRBV6-3
CSALPGVGLDEQFF,TGCAGTGCTTTACCGGGGGTCGGACTTGATGAGCAGTTCTTC,14,few,TRBJ2-1,-,TRBV20-1
CASSFDRVGEQYF,TGTGCCAGCAGCTTCGACAGGGTAGGCGAGCAGTACTTC,13,few,TRBJ2-7,TRBD1,TRBV11-2
CSATGTGNTIYF,TGCAGTGCTACCGGGACTGGAAACACCATATATTTT,12,-,TRBJ1-3,-,TRBV20-1
CSARDSLAGSHTQYF,TGCAGTGCGCGGGATTCACTAGCGGGAAGCCATACGCAGTATTTT,15,-,TRBJ2-3,TRBD2,TRBV20-1